The 8 T cell receptor beta chains reported below all come from one sample, sequenced in a study of control samples from healthy donors and cancer patients. Sequenced by immunoSEQ multiplex PCR; TCRdb stores in-frame clones only, minus some. The sample shows roughly 84,000 clones, roughly 91% of them seen only once. Sequencing input: blood. These receptors all come from a man in his forties or fifties in good health.

This clone was seen once. CDR3 bases: TGTGCCAGCAGTTCCCTACTGCGGGAGCAGTACTTC. Protein product: CASSSLLREQYF. V is TRBV6-5 and J is TRBJ2-7; D remains unclear. The CDR3 runs 12 residues. Per germline, CDR1 MNHEY and CDR2 SVGAGI. V dropped 4 bases and J dropped 7 bases, with 11 bases sitting between them.

The rearrangement uses TRBV7-2 and TRBJ2-5; D may match TRBD1 or TRBD2 (5 bases each). The CDR3 spans 16 residues. From germline, CDR1 is SGHTA and CDR2 FQGNSA. V was trimmed by 2 bases and J by 5 bases, leaving 18 bases between them. The CDR3 region is CASSLTLGTVAETQYF. CDR3 bases: TGTGCCAGCAGCTTAACGTTAGGGACGGTCGCTGAGACCCAGTACTTC.

The chain carries TRBV18 and TRBJ2-7; weak D call: TRBD2 (5 bases). This CDR3 is 14 amino acids long. Germline V lookup: CDR1 KGHSH, CDR2 LQKENI. Trimming shortened V by 2 bases and J by 0 bases, and 8 bases separated the two germline ends. CDR3 in amino acids: CASSPGGSSYEQYF. In DNA, the CDR3 is TGTGCCAGCTCACCAGGTGGGAGCTCCTACGAGCAGTACTTC.

The J gene is TRBJ2-6, the V gene TRBV29-1; maybe TRBD2 (6 bases). CDR3 size: 14 residues. Germline lookup yields CDR1 SQVTM and CDR2 ANQGSEA. Trimming pared 5 bases from V and 4 bases from J, leaving 12 bases between. The CDR3 loop is CSVRPGDGANVLTF. In DNA, the CDR3 is TGCAGCGTTCGGCCGGGGGACGGGGCCAACGTCCTGACTTTC.

This rearrangement joins TRBV10-2 to TRBJ1-5; D remains unclear. Looked up from germline, CDR1 is WSHSY and CDR2 is SAAADI. Between the trimmed V and J ends, which lost 10 bases and 2 bases, there was a span of 15 bases. The CDR3 runs to 14 residues. The CDR3 DNA reads as TGCGCCACCTCCAAGGGTGTGGGCAATCAGCCCCAGCATTTT. Residues: CATSKGVGNQPQHF.

The chain's CDR3 is CASSLGTEYEQYF. In DNA, the CDR3 is TGTGCCAGCTCACTCGGGACAGAGTACGAGCAGTACTTC. The chain has TRBV18 and TRBJ2-7; 7 positions agree with TRBD1. V was clipped by 4 bases and J by 4 bases; unmatched bases: 4. The germline gives CDR1 KGHSH, CDR2 LQKENI. This CDR3 is 13 amino acids long.

The chain has TRBV12-3 or TRBV12-4 and TRBJ1-5, with D perhaps TRBD1 (5 bases). Deletions cut 3 bases from V and 7 bases from J, with 7 bases between. The CDR3 totals 12 residues. This CDR3 is CASSFGGQPQHF. The CDR3 DNA reads TGTGCCAGCAGTTTTGGGGGACAGCCCCAGCATTTT.

The rearrangement uses TRBV9 and TRBJ1-3, with TRBD1 matching over 7 bases. The germline gives CDR1 SGDLS, CDR2 YYNGEE. Trimming removed 0 bases from V and 4 bases from J; junction bases left unmatched: 4. The CDR3 covers 15 residues. The CDR3 loop reads CASSVGQGYGNTIYF. The CDR3 nucleotides read TGTGCCAGCAGCGTAGGACAGGGATACGGAAACACCATATATTTT. The variable domain in full, with the rest retrieved from reference TRBV9 and TRBJ1-3, is DSGVTQTPKHLITATGQRVTLRCSPRSGDLSVYWYQQSLDQGLQFLIQYYNGEERAKGNILERFSAQQFPDLHSELNLSSLELGDSALYFCASSVGQGYGNTIYFGEGSWLTVV.